This is a list of T cell receptor beta chains from one sample in a study of T-cell memory formation after mild COVID-19. In TCRdb, the 5' RACE reads were re-called with MiXCR into one record per CDR3 protein. The sample lists about 560,000 distinct CDR3 sequences, about 20% seen once, with approximately 8% in the top ten. Sequencing was performed on PBMCs or a T cell subset sorted from them (not recorded which). These receptors were obtained from an adult woman who had mild COVID-19 (a few samples of this study predate the infection). Cell type and time point are not known. CDR3s include the opening cysteine and the closing phenylalanine or tryptophan. Size is omitted from some rows. Given values are once, few, many or a class for expanded clones.

v_gene: TRBV5-1
abundance: few
j_gene: TRBJ2-1
CDR3aa: CASSLSAGYYNEQFF

v_gene: TRBV6-6
abundance: few
j_gene: TRBJ1-1
CDR3aa: CASSHPAGNTEAFF

v_gene: TRBV29-1
abundance: many
j_gene: TRBJ2-7
CDR3aa: CSVTGKRDEQYF

v_gene: TRBV19
abundance: once
j_gene: TRBJ2-1
CDR3aa: CASSDLHAGAGGLDEQFF

v_gene: TRBV2
abundance: -
j_gene: TRBJ2-5
CDR3aa: CASAYDRGIETQYF

v_gene: TRBV7-7
abundance: -
j_gene: TRBJ2-1
CDR3aa: CASGTGQGNNEQFF

v_gene: TRBV27
abundance: few
j_gene: TRBJ2-4
CDR3aa: CASRSLLEKNIQYF

v_gene: TRBV29-1
abundance: few
j_gene: TRBJ2-1
CDR3aa: CSVQVTQDLIQYGNEQFF

v_gene: TRBV15
abundance: -
j_gene: TRBJ1-3
CDR3aa: CATGEWSSGNTIYF

v_gene: TRBV7-8
abundance: -
j_gene: TRBJ1-1
CDR3aa: CASSSYREGTEAFF